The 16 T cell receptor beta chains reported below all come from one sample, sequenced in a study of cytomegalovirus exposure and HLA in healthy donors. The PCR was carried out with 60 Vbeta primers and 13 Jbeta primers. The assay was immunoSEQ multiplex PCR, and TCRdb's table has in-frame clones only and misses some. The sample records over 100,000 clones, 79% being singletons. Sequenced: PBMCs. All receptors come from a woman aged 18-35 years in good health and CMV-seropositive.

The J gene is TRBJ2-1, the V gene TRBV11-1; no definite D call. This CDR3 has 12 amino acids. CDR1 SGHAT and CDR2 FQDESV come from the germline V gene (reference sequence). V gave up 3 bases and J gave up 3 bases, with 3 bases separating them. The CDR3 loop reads CASSFSYNEQFF. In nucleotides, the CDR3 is TGTGCCAGCAGCTTCAGCTACAATGAGCAGTTCTTC. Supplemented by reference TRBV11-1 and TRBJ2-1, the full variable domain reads EAEVAQSPRYKITEKSQAVAFWCDPISGHATLYWYRQILGQGPELLVQFQDESVVDDSQLPKDRFSAERLKGVDSTLKIQPAELGDSAMYLCASSFSYNEQFFGPGTRLTVL.

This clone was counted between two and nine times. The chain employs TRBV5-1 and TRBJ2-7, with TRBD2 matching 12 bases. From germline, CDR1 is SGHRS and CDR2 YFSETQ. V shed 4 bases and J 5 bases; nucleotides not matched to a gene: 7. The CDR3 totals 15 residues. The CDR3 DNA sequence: TGCGCCAGCAGCACGGCGACTAGCGGGAGCAACGAGCAGTACTTC. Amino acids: CASSTATSGSNEQYF.

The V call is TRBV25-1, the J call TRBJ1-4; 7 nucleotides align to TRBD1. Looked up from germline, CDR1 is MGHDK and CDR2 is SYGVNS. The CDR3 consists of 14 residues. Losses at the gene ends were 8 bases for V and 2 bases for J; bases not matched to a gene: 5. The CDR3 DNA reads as TGTGCCAGCGCGCCGGGACAGACTAATGAAAAACTGTTTTTT. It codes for CASAPGQTNEKLFF.

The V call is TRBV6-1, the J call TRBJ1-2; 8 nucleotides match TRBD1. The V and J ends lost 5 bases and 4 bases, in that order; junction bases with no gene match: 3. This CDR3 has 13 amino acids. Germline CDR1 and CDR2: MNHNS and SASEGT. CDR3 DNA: TGTGCCAGCAGTCCTACAGGGGGCTATGGCTACACCTTC. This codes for CASSPTGGYGYTF.

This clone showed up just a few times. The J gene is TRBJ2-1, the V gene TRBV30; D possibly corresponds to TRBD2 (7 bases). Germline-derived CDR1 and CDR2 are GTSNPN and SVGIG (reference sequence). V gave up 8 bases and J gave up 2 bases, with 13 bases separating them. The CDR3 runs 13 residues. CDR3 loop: CARSRGPYNEQFF. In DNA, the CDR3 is TGTGCCAGATCGCGGGGGCCCTACAATGAGCAGTTCTTC. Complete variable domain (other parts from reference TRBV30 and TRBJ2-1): SQTIHQWPATLVQPVGSPLSLECTVEGTSNPNLYWYRQAAGRGLQLLFYSVGIGQISSEVPQNLSASRPQDRQFILSSKKLLLSDSGFYLCARSRGPYNEQFFGPGTRLTVL.

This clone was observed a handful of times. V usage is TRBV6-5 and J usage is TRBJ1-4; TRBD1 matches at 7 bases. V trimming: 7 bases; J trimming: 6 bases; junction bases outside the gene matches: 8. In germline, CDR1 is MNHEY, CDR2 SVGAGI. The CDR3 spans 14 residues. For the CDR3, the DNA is TGTGCCAGCACCACGGGAACAGGGGATGAAAAACTGTTTTTT. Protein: CASTTGTGDEKLFF.

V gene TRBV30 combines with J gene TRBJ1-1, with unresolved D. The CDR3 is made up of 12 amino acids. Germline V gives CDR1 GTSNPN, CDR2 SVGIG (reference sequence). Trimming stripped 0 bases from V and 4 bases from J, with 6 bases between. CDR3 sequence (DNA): TGTGCCTGGAGTGTAATAATCACTGAAGCTTTCTTT. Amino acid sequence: CAWSVIITEAFF.

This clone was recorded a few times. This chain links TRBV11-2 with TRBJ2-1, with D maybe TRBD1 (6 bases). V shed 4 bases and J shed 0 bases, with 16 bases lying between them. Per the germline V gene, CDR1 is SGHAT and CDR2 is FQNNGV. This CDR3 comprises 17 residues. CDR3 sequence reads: CASSSPRGMSSYNEQFF. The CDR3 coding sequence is TGTGCCAGCAGCTCCCCTAGGGGGATGAGCTCCTACAATGAGCAGTTCTTC. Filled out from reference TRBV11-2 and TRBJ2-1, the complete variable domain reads EAGVAQSPRYKIIEKRQSVAFWCNPISGHATLYWYQQILGQGPKLLIQFQNNGVVDDSQLPKDRFSAERLKGVDSTLKIQPAKLEDSAVYLCASSSPRGMSSYNEQFFGPGTRLTVL.

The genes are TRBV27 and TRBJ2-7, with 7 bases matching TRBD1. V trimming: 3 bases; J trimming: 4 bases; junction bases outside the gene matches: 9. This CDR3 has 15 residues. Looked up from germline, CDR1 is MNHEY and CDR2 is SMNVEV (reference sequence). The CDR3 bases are TGTGCCAGCAGTTTCCGGACAGGTTTAGGGTACGAGCAGTACTTC. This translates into CASSFRTGLGYEQYF.

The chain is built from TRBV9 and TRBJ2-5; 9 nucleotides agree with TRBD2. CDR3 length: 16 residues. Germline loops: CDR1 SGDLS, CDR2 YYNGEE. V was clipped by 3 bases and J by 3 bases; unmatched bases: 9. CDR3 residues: CASSATGTSRKETQYF. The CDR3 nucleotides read TGTGCCAGCAGCGCAACCGGGACTAGCCGAAAAGAGACCCAGTACTTC.

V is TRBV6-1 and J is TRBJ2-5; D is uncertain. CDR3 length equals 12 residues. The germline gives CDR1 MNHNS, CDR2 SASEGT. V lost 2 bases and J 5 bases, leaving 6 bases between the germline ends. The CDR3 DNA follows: TGTGCCAGCAGTGAATTCCTGGAGACCCAGTACTTC. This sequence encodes CASSEFLETQYF.

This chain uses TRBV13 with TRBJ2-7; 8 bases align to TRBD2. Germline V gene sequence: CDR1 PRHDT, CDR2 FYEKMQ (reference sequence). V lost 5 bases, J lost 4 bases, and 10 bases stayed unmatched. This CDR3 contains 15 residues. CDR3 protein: CASSLGLAASYEQYF. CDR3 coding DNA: TGTGCCAGCAGCCTTGGACTAGCAGCCTCATACGAGCAGTACTTC.

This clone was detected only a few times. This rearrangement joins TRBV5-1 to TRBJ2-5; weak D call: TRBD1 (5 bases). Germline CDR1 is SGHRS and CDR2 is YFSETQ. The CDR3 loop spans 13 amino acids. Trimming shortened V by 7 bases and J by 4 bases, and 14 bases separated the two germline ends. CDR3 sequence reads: CASSPHRGETQYF. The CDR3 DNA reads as TGCGCCAGCTCCCCTCATAGGGGAGAGACCCAGTACTTC.

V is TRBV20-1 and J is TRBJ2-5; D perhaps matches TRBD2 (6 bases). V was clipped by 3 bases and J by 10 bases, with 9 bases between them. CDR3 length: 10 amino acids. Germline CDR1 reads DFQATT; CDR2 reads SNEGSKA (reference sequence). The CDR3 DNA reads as TGCAGTGCTAGGGGGGGTAACCAGTACTTC. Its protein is CSARGGNQYF.

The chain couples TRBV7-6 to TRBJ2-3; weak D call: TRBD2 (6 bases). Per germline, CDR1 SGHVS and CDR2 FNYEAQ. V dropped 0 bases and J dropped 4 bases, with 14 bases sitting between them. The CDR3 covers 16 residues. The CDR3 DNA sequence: TGTGCCAGCAGCTTAGCGGGAGGCCCGGGCCCAGATACGCAGTATTTT. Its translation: CASSLAGGPGPDTQYF.

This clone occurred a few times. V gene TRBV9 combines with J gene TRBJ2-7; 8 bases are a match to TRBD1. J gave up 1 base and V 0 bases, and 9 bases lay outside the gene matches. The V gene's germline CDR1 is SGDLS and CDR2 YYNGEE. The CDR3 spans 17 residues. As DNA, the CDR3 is TGTGCCAGCAGCGTAGGATCAGGGGGCGCTGTTTCCTACGAGCAGTACTTC. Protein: CASSVGSGGAVSYEQYF.